This T cell receptor (beta chain) was recorded in a study of blood T cell repertoires in COVID-19. Across the whole study: Acute and convalescent COVID-19 samples came from the United States, Italy and Spain. T cells, B-cell-depleted T cells, or PBMCs supplied cDNA or gDNA.

Per the authors' pipeline: Scientists estimated how many nucleated cells there were by amplifying reference gene primers. Assay: immunoSEQ multiplex PCR; the TCRdb copy retains only in-frame clones and omits some. For V, J and clone size, that table is used; D and trimming come from the DNA. The sample consists of more than 55,000 clones, over 60% of them appearing once. V lost 2 bases and J 6 bases, leaving 15 bases between the germline ends. This CDR3 has 15 amino acids. The germline CDR1 and CDR2 sequences are SGHKS and YYEKEE (reference sequence). The source material was peripheral blood. The V and J genes are TRBV5-5 and TRBJ2-1, with D possibly TRBD2 on 6 matching bases. The origin of this receptor is a woman aged 50 to 65 with active or convalescent COVID-19. The DNA for the CDR3 is TGTGCCAGCAGCTTAGGGGACTCGTCTGGCAATGAGCAGTTCTTC. Translating gives CASSLGDSSGNEQFF. The full variable domain, completed using reference TRBV5-5 and TRBJ2-1, is DAGVTQSPTHLIKTRGQQVTLRCSPISGHKSVSWYQQVLGQGPQFIFQYYEKEERGRGNFPDRFSARQFPNYSSELNVNALLLGDSALYLCASSLGDSSGNEQFFGPGTRLTVL.